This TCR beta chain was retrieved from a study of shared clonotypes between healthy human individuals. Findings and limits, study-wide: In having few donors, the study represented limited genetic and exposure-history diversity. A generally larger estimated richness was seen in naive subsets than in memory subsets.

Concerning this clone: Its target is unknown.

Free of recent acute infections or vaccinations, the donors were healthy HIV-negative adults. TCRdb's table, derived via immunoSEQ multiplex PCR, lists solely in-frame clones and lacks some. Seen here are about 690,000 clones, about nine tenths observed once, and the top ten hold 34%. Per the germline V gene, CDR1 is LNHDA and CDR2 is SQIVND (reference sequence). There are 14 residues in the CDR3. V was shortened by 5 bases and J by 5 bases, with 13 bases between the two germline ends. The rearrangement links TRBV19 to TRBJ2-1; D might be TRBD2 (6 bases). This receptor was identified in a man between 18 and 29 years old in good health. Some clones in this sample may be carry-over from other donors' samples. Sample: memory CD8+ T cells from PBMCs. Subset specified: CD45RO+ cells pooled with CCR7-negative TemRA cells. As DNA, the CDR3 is TGTGCCAGTAGTCCCCGGGACTGGGACAATGAGCAGTTCTTC. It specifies CASSPRDWDNEQFF.